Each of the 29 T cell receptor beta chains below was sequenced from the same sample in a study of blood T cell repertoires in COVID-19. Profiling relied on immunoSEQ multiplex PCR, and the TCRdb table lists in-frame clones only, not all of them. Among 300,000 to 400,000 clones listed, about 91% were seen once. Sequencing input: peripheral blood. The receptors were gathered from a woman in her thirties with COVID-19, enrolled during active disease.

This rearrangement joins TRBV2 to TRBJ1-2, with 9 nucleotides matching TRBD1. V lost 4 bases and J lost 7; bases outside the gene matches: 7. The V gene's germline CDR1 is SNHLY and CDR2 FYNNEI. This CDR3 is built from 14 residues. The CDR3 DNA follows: TGTGCCAGCAGTGGGACAGGGGCCAGAGGTGGCTACACCTTC. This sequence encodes CASSGTGARGGYTF.

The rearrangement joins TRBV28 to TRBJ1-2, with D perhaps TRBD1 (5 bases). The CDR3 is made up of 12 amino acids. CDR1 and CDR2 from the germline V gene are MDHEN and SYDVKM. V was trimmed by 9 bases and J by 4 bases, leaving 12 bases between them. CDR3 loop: CASLTAPYGYTF. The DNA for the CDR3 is TGTGCCAGTCTGACAGCACCCTATGGCTACACCTTC.

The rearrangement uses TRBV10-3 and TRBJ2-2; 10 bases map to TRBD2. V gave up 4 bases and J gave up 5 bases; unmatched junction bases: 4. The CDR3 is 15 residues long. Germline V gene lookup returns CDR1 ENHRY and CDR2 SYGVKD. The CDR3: CAISVAGGNTGELFF. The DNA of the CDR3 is TGTGCCATCAGTGTAGCGGGGGGAAATACCGGGGAGCTGTTTTTT.

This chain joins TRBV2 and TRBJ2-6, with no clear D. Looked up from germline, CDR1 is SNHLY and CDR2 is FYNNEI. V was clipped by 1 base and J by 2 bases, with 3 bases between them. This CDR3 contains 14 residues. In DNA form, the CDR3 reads TGTGCCAGCAGTGAAGGAGCTGGGGCCAACGTCCTGACTTTC. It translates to CASSEGAGANVLTF.

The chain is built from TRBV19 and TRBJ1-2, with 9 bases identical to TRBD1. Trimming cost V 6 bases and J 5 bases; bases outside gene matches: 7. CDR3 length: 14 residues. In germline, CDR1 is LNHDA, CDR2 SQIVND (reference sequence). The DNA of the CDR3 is TGTGCCAGTAGATCTCCCGGACAGGGGTATGGCTACACCTTC. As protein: CASRSPGQGYGYTF. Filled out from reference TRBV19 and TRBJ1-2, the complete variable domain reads DGGITQSPKYLFRKEGQNVTLSCEQNLNHDAMYWYRQDPGQGLRLIYYSQIVNDFQKGDIAEGYSVSREKKESFPLTVTSAQKNPTAFYLCASRSPGQGYGYTFGSGTRLTVV.

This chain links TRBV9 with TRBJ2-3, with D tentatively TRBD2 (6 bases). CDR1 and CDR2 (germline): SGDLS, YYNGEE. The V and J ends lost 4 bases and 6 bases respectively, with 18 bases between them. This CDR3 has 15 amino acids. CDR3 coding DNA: TGTGCCAGCAGCTCCTCGGGGGTCGCGGGGGATACGCAGTATTTT. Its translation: CASSSSGVAGDTQYF.

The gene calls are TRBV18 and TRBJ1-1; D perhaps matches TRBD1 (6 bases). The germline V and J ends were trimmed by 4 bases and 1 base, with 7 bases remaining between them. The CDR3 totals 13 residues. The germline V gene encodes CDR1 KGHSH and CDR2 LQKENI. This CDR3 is CASSRGQNTEAFF. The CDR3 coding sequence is TGTGCCAGCTCACGGGGACAGAACACTGAAGCTTTCTTT.

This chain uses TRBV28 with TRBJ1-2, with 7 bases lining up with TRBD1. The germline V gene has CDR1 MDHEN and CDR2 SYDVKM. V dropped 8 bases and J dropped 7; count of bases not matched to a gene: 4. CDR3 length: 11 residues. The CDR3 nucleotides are TGTGCCAGCGCCCGACAGGGTGGCTACACCTTC. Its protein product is CASARQGGYTF.

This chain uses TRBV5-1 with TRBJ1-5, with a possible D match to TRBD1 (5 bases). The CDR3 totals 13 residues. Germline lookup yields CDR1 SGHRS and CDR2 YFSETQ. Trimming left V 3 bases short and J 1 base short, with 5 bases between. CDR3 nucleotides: TGCGCCAGCAGCTCAGGGAGCAATCAGCCCCAGCATTTT. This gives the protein CASSSGSNQPQHF.

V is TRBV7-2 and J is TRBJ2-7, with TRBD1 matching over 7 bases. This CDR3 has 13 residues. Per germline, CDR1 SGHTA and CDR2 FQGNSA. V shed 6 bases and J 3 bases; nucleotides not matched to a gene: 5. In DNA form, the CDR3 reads TGTGCCAGCAGTCCGGGACAGCGCTACGAGCAGTACTTC. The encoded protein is CASSPGQRYEQYF.

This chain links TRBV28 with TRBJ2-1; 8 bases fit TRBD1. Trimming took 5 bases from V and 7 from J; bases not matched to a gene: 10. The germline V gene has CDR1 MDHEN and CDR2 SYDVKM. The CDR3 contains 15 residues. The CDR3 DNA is TGTGCCAGCAGTCTCGACCAGGGGGCGCGGAATGAGCAGTTCTTC. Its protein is CASSLDQGARNEQFF.

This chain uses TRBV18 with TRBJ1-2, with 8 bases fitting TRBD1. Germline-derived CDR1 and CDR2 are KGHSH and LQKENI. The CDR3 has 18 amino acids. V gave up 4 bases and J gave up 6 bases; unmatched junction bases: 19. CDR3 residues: CASSRSIWTGNSRDGYTF. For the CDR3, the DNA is TGTGCCAGCTCACGATCCATTTGGACAGGGAATTCACGAGATGGCTACACCTTC. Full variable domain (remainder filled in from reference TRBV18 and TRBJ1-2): NAGVMQNPRHLVRRRGQEARLRCSPMKGHSHVYWYRQLPEEGLKFMVYLQKENIIDESGMPKERFSAEFPKEGPSILRIQQVVRGDSAAYFCASSRSIWTGNSRDGYTFGSGTRLTVV.

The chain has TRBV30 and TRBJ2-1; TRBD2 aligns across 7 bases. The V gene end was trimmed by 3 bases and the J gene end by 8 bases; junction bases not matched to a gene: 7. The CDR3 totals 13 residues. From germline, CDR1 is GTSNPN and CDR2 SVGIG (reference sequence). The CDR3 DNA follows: TGTGCCTGGAGCTCGGACCGGGGGGATGAGCAGTTCTTC. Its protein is CAWSSDRGDEQFF.

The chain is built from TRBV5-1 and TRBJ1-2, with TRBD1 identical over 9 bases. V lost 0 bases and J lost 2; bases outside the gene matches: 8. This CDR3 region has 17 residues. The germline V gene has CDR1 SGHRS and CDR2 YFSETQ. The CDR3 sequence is CASSLEGTGTYNYGYTF. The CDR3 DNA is TGCGCCAGCAGCTTGGAAGGGACAGGGACCTACAACTATGGCTACACCTTC.

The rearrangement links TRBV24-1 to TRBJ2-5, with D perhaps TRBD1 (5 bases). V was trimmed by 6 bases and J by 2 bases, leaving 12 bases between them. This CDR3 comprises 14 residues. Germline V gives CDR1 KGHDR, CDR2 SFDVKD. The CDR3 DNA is TGTGCCACCAGTCGTACAGGTTCTCAAGAGACCCAGTACTTC. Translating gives CATSRTGSQETQYF.

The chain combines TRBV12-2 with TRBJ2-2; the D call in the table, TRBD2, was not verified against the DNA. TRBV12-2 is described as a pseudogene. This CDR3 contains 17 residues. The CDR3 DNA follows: TGTGCAAGTCGCTTCCGGTCCCCCTTTTTTGACACCGGGGAGCTGTTTTTT. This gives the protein CASRFRSPFFDTGELFF.

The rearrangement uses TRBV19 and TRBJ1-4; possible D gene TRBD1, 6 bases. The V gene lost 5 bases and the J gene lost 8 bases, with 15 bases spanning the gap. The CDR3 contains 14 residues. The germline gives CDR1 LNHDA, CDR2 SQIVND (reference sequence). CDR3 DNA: TGTGCCAGTAGTGGGGAACAGGGACGGGAAAAACTGTTTTTT. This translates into CASSGEQGREKLFF.

CDR3 in DNA: TGTGCCAGCAGCCCCGACAGGGGGCTTCAGCCCCAGCATTTT. It codes for CASSPDRGLQPQHF. V is TRBV6-6 and J is TRBJ1-5, with TRBD1 matching over 10 bases. J gave up 6 bases and V 6 bases, and 5 bases lay outside the gene matches. The germline CDR1 and CDR2 sequences are MNHNY and SVGAGI (reference sequence). This CDR3 is built from 14 residues.

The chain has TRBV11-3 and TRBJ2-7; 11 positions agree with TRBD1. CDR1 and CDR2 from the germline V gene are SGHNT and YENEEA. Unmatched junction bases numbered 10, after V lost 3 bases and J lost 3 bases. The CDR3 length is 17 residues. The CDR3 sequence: CASSFSWGGQGDYEQYF. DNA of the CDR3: TGTGCCAGCAGCTTCTCCTGGGGGGGACAGGGGGACTACGAGCAGTACTTC.

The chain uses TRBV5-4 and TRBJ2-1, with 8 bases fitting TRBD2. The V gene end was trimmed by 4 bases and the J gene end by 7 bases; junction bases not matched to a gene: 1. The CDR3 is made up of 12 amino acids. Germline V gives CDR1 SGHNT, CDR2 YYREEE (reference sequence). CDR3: CASSPSGNEQFF. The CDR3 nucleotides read TGTGCCAGCAGCCCTAGCGGGAATGAGCAGTTCTTC.

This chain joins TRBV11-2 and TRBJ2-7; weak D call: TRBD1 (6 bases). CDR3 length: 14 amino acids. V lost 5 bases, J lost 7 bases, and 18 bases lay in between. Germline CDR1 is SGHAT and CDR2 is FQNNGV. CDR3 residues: CASSPIWDTDEQYF. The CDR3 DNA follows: TGTGCCAGCAGCCCTATTTGGGACACCGATGAGCAGTACTTC.

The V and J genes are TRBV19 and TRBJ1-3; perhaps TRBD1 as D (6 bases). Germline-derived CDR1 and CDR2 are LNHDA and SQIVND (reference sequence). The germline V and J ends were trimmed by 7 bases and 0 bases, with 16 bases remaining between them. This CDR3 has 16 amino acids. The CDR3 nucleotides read TGTGCCAGTACCCTAACAGGGCTTAGCTCTGGAAACACCATATATTTT. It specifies CASTLTGLSSGNTIYF.

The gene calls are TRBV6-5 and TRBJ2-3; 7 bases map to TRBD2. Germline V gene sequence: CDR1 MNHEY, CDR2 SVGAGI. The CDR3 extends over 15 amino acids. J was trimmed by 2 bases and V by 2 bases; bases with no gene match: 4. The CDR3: CASSYASGYTDTQYF. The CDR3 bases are TGTGCCAGCAGTTACGCTAGCGGCTACACAGATACGCAGTATTTT.

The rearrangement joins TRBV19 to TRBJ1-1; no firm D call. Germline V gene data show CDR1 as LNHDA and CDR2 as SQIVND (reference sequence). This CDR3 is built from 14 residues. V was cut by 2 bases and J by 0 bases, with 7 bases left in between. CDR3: CASSIRLMNTEAFF. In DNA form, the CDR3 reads TGTGCCAGTAGTATAAGACTGATGAACACTGAAGCTTTCTTT.

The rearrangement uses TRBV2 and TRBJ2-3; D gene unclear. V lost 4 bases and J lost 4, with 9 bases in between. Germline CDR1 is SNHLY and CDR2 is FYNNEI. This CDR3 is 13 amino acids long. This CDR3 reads CASSVAGPDTQYF. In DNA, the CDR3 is TGTGCCAGCAGTGTTGCAGGTCCAGATACGCAGTATTTT.

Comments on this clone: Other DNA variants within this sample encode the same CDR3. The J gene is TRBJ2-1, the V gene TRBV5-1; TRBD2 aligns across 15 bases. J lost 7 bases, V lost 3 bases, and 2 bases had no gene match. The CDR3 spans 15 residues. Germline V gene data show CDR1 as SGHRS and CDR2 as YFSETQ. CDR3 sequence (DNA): TGCGCCAGCAGCTCGGGACTAGCGGGGGGAAATGAGCAGTTCTTC. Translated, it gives CASSSGLAGGNEQFF.

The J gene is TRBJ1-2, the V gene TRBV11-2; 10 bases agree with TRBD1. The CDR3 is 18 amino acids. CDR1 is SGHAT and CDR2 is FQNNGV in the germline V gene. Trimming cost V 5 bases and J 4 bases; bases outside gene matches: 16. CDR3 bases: TGTGCCAGCAGCCGTATTATGGGGGACAGGGGAAGGGGCTATGGCTACACCTTC. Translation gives CASSRIMGDRGRGYGYTF.

CDR3 DNA: TGCGCCAGCAGCTTGGGGGCAGCTCTAGCCAAAAACATTCAGTACTTC. It codes for CASSLGAALAKNIQYF. The chain recombines TRBV5-1 with TRBJ2-4; D is ambiguous. Trimming removed 0 bases at V and 0 bases at J, with 10 bases between. The CDR3 contains 16 residues. Germline values: CDR1 SGHRS, CDR2 YFSETQ.

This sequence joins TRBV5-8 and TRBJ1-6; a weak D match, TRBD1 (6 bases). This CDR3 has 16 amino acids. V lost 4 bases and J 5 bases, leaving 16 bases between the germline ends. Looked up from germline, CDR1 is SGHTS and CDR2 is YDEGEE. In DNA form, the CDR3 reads TGTGCCAGCAGCAAAGGCCGGGACATGGATAATTCACCCCTCCACTTT. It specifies CASSKGRDMDNSPLHF. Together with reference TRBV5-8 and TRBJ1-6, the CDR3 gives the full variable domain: EAGVTQSPTHLIKTRGQQATLRCSPISGHTSVYWYQQALGLGLQFLLWYDEGEERNRGNFPPRFSGRQFPNYSSELNVNALELEDSALYLCASSKGRDMDNSPLHFGNGTRLTVT.